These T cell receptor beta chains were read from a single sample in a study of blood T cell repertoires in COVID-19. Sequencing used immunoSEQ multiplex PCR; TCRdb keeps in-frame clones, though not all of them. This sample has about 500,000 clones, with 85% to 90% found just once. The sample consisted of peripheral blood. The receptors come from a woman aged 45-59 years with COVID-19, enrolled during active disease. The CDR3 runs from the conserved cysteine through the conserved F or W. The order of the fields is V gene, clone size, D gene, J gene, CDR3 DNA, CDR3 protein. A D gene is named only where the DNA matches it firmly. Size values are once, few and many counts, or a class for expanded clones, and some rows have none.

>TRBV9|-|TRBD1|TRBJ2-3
TGTGCCAGCAGCCGACAGGGGGTCACAGATACGCAGTATTTT
CASSRQGVTDTQYF
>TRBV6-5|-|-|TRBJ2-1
TGTGCCAGCAGTCCCGAGGGGGTTGTATGGATGCGAGGGGTCTTC
CASSPEGVVWMRGVF
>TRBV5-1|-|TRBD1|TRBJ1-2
TGCGCCAGCCAGAGACAGGGGATAGCGGATGGCTACACCTTC
CASQRQGIADGYTF
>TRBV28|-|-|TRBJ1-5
TGTGCCAGCAGTTCCCCCCAGGGTAGCAATCAGCCCCAGCATTTT
CASSSPQGSNQPQHF
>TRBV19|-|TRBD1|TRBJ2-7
TGTGCCAGTAGTCGGGACAGCCCTGCTTACGAGCAGTACTTC
CASSRDSPAYEQYF
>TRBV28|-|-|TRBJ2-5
TGTGCCAGCAGTAACACCGGGACTTTAGAGACCCAGTACTTC
CASSNTGTLETQYF
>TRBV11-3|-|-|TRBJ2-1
TGTGCCAGCAGCTTAGTGGGGGGGGCCAGGAATGAGCAGTTCTTC
CASSLVGGARNEQFF
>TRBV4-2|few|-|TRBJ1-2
TGTGCCAGCAGCCAAGAATTCGGAGGGCCATCCTATGGCTACACCTTC
CASSQEFGGPSYGYTF
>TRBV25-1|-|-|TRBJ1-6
TGTGCCAGCAGTGGTCAGGGGAGGGAGTCACCCCTCCACTTT
CASSGQGRESPLHF
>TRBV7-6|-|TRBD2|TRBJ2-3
TGTGCCAGCAGCCCCGCCAGCGGGGGGCGGGCAGATACGCAGTATTTT
CASSPASGGRADTQYF
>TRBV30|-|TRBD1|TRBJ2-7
TGTGCCTGGAGCCTAACACAGGGGCATACCTACGAGCAGTACTTC
CAWSLTQGHTYEQYF
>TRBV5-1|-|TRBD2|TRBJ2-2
TGCGCCAGCAGCTCGGCCCGGGGGGGGTACGGCACCGGGGAGCTGTTTTTT
CASSSARGGYGTGELFF
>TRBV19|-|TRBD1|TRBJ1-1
TGTGCCAGTATTGACAGGGGAGAGACTGAAGCTTTCTTT
CASIDRGETEAFF
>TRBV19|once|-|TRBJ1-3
TGTGCCAGTAGTATTTCCGGGATTTCCCTCGGGGGAAACACCATATATTTT
CASSISGISLGGNTIYF
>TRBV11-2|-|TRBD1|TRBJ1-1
TGTGCCAGCAGGGATTCGGGACAGGGAAACCTGGGGGCTTTCTTT
CASRDSGQGNLGAFF
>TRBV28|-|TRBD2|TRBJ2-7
TGTGCCAGCGTGATGGCGGGGGGAGCCTACGAGCAGTACTTC
CASVMAGGAYEQYF
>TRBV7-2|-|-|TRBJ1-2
TGTGCCAGCAGCCTAAACTCAGGGGTCTATGGCTACACCTTC
CASSLNSGVYGYTF
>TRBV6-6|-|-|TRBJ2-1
TGTGCCACCTCAGGCAGGTTGGGCTACAATGAGCAGTTCTTC
CATSGRLGYNEQFF
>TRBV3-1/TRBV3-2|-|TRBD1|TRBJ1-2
TGTGCCAGCAGCGTGGGTAGACAGGGGGGCTATGGCTACACCTTC
CASSVGRQGGYGYTF
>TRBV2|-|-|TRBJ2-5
TGTGCCAGCACTCCCAGCAGGCAAGAGACCCAGTACTTC
CASTPSRQETQYF
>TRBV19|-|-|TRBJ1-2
TGTGCCAGTAGTATCCCCCCCGAAGGAGATGGCTACACCTTC
CASSIPPEGDGYTF
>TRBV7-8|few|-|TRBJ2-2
TGTGCCAGCAGCTTAGTGGCGGCCTCCACCGGGGAGCTGTTTTTT
CASSLVAASTGELFF
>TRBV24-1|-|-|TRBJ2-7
TGTGCCACTTCACCTACTGACAGTCCTTCCTACGAGCAGTACTTC
CATSPTDSPSYEQYF
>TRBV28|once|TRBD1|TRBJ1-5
TGTGCCAGCAGTTTGGCGAGGAGGCCAGGGGGACAGCCCCAGCATTTT
CASSLARRPGGQPQHF
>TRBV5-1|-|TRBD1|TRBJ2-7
TGCGCCAGCAGCCCCAGGACAGGGGGCAGAGAGCAGTACTTC
CASSPRTGGREQYF
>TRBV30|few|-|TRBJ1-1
TGTGCCTGGAGTCCCCAGGGTGGCACTGAAGCTTTCTTT
CAWSPQGGTEAFF
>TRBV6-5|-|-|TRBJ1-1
TGTGCCAGCACCGACAGGACTGAAGCTTTCTTT
CASTDRTEAFF
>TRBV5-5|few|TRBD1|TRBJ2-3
TGTGCCAGCAGCCCGGGACAGCTTAGCACAGATACGCAGTATTTT
CASSPGQLSTDTQYF
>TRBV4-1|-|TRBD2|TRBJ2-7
TGCGCCAGCAGCCAAAACCGCGGACTAGCGGGAACCTACGAGCAGTACTTC
CASSQNRGLAGTYEQYF
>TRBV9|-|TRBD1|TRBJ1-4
TGTGCCAGCAGCGCCGGGACAGGGGGCGTGGGTAATGAAAAACTGTTTTTT
CASSAGTGGVGNEKLFF
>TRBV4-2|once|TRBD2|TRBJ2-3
TGTGCCAGCAGCCCGGGGGGGCTAGCGGGGCTCACAGATACGCAGTATTTT
CASSPGGLAGLTDTQYF
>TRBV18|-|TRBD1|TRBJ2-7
TGTGCCAGCTCACTCACCGGGACAGGGTTATACGAGCAGTACTTC
CASSLTGTGLYEQYF
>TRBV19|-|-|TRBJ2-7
TGTGCCAGTAGTAGGGACACCAGCTCCTACGAGCAGTACTTC
CASSRDTSSYEQYF
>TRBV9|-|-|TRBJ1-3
TGTGCCAGCAGCGGCAGGGAGGCTGGAAACACCATATATTTT
CASSGREAGNTIYF
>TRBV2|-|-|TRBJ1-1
TGTGCCAGCAGTGAATCGGGGGGTCGGACTGAAGCTTTCTTT
CASSESGGRTEAFF
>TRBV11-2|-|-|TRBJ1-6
TGTGCCAGCGGATCGGTAGGACAGATTAATTCACCCCTCCACTTT
CASGSVGQINSPLHF
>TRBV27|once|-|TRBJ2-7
TGTGCCAGCAGTTTATCGGACAGCTACTCCTACGAGCAGTACTTC
CASSLSDSYSYEQYF
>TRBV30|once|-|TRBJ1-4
TGTGCCTGGAACAGGGCGAATGAAAAACTGTTTTTT
CAWNRANEKLFF
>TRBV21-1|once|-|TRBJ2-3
TGTGCCAGCAGCCCTCCTTGGAGGAGCACAGATACGCAGTATTTT
CASSPPWRSTDTQYF
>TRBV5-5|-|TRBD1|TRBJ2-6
TGTGCCAGCAGCAGGGGGCGTACCGGGGCCAACGTCCTGACTTTC
CASSRGRTGANVLTF
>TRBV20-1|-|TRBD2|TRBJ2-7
TGCAGTGCTAGCCGGGGGGACGAGCAGTACTTC
CSASRGDEQYF
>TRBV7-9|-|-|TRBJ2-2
TGTGCCAGCAGCTTAGGTGGGGCCACAGAAGGGGAGCTGTTTTTT
CASSLGGATEGELFF